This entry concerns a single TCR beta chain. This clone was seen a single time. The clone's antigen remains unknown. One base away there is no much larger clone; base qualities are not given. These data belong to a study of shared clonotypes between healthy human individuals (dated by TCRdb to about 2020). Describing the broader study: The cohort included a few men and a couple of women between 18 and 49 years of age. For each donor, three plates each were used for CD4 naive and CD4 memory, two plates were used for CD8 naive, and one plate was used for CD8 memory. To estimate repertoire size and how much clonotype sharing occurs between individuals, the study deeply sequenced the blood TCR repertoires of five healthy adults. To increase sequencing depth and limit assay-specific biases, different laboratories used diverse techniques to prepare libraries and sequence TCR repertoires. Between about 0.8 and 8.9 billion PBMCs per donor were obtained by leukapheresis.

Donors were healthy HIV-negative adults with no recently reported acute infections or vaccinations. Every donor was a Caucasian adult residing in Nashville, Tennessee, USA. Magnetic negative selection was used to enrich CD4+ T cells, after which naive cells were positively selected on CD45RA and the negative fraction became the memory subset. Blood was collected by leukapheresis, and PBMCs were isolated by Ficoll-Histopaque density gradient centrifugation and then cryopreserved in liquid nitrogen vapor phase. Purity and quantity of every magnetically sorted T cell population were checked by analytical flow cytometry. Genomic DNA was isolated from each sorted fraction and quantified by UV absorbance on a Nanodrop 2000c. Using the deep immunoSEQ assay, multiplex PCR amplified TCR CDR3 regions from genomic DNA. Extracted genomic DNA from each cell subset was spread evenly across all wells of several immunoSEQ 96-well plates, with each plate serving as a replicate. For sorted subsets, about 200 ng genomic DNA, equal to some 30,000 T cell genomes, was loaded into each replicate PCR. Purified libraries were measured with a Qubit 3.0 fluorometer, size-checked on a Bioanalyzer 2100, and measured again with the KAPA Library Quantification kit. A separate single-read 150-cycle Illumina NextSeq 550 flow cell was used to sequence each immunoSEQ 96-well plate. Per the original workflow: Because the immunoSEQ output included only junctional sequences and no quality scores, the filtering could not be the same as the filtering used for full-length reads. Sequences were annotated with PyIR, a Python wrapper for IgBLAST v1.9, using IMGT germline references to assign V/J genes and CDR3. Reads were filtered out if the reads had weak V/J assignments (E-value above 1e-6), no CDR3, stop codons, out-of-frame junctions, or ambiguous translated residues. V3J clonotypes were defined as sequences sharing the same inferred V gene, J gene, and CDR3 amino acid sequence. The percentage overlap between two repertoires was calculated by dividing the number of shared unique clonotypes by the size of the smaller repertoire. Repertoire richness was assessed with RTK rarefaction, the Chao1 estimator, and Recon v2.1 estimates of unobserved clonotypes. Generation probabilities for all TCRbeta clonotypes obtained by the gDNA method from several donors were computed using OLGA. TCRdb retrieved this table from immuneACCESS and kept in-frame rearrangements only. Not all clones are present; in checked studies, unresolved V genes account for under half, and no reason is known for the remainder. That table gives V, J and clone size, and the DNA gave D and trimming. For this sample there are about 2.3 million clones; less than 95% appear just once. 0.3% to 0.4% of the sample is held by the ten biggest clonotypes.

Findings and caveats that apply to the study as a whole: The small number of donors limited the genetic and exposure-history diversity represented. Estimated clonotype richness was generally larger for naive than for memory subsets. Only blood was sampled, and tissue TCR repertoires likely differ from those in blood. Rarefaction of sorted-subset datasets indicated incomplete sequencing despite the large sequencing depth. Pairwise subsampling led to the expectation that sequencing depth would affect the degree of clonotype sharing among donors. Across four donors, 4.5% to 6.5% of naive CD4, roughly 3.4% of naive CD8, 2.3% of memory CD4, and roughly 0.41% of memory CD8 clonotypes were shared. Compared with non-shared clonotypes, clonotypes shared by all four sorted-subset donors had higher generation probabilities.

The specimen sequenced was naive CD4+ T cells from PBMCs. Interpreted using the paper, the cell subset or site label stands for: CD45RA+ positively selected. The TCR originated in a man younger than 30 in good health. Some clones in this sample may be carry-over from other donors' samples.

The CDR3 sequence is CASSYSNNAVSGYTF. In nucleotide form, the sequence is TGTGCCAGCAGTTACTCGAATAACGCGGTTAGTGGCTACACCTTC. The chain was built from TRBV6-5 and TRBJ1-2; the D gene lacks a confident call. The CDR3 numbers 15 residues from cysteine through phenylalanine. The kept DNA is CDR3 alone, 45 bases in frame from the first base. According to the germline V gene, CDR1 reads MNHEY and CDR2 reads SVGAGI. V is cut by 0 bases and J by 7 bases, and the space between the germline ends is 15 bases.